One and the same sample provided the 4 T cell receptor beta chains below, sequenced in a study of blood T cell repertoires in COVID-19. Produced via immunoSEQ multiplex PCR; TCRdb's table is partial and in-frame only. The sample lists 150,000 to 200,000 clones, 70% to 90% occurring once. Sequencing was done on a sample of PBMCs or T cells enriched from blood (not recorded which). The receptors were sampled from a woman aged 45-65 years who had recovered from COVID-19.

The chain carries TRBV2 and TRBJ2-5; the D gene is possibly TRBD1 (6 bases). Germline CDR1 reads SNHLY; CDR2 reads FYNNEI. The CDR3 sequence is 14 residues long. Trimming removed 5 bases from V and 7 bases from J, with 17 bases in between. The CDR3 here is CASSRDIGAGTQYF. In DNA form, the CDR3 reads TGTGCCAGCAGTCGGGACATCGGGGCCGGGACCCAGTACTTC. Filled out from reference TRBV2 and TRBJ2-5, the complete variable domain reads EPEVTQTPSHQVTQMGQEVILRCVPISNHLYFYWYRQILGQKVEFLVSFYNNEISEKSEIFDDQFSVERPDGSNFTLKIRSTKLEDSAMYFCASSRDIGAGTQYFGPGTRLLVL.

CDR3 in amino acids: CASSRATGQSYEQYF. CDR3 nucleotide sequence: TGCGCCAGCAGCCGCGCCACGGGACAATCTTACGAGCAGTACTTC. The rearrangement uses TRBV4-3 and TRBJ2-7; possibly TRBD1 for D (6 bases). Germline V gene lookup returns CDR1 LGHNA and CDR2 YSLEER. There are 15 residues in the CDR3. V was shortened by 4 bases and J by 4 bases, with 17 bases between the two germline ends.

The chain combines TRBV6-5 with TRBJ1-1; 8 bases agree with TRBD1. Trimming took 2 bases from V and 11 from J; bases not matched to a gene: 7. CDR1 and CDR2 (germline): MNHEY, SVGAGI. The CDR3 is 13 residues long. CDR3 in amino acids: CASSYVGTGGAFF. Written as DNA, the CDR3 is TGTGCCAGCAGTTACGTCGGGACAGGCGGGGCTTTCTTT.

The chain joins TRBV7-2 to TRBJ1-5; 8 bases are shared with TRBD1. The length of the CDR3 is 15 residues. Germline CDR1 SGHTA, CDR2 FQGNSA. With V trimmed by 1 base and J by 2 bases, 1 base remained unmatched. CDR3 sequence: CASSLDRGGNQPQHF. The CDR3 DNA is TGTGCCAGCAGCTTAGACAGGGGGGGCAATCAGCCCCAGCATTTT.